A selection of T cell receptor beta chains follows, all from one sample in a study of T cell repertoires in cytomegalovirus infection. These TCRs' antigens remain unknown. TCRdb reanalysed the reads using MiXCR and keeps one entry per CDR3 protein. The sample lists about 890,000 distinct CDR3 sequences; less than 35% were seen once. The source was cultured CD8+ T cells from PBMCs, collected from culture after CMV antigen stimulation. Receptors originate from a human donor in good health (CMV status not recorded). Some clones in this sample may be carry-over from other donors' samples. CDR3s include the opening cysteine and the closing phenylalanine or tryptophan. D genes are given only for firm matches. Clone sizes are given selectively: once, few, many, or a class where the clone is expanded.

v_gene: TRBV6-5; d_gene: TRBD2; j_gene: TRBJ2-1; abundance: -; CDR3aa: CASSYPRRGLAYNEQFF; CDR3nt: TGTGCCAGCAGTTACCCGCGCCGAGGACTAGCCTACAATGAGCAGTTCTTC
v_gene: TRBV19; d_gene: TRBD2; j_gene: TRBJ2-3; abundance: few; CDR3aa: CASSTRGLAASTDTQYF; CDR3nt: TGTGCCAGTAGTACCCGCGGACTAGCGGCCAGCACAGATACGCAGTATTTT
v_gene: TRBV7-9; d_gene: -; j_gene: TRBJ2-5; abundance: few; CDR3aa: CASSPRHRETQYF; CDR3nt: TGTGCCAGCAGCCCAAGACACCGGGAGACCCAGTACTTC
v_gene: TRBV27; d_gene: -; j_gene: TRBJ1-4; abundance: few; CDR3aa: CASSLTDARTTNEKLFF; CDR3nt: TGTGCCAGCAGTCTCACCGACGCGCGAACGACTAATGAAAAACTGTTTTTT
v_gene: TRBV7-3; d_gene: -; j_gene: TRBJ2-2; abundance: few; CDR3aa: CASSLIWNTGELFF; CDR3nt: TGTGCCAGCAGCTTAATATGGAACACCGGGGAGCTGTTTTTT
v_gene: TRBV7-8; d_gene: -; j_gene: TRBJ2-5; abundance: -; CDR3aa: CASSLAISRGPADQYF; CDR3nt: TGTGCCAGCAGCTTAGCTATATCCAGGGGACCAGCGGACCAGTACTTC
v_gene: TRBV6-1; d_gene: -; j_gene: TRBJ1-5; abundance: -; CDR3aa: CASKIQGVTQPQHF; CDR3nt: TGTGCCAGCAAGATACAGGGTGTAACTCAGCCCCAGCATTTT
v_gene: TRBV12-5; d_gene: -; j_gene: TRBJ1-4; abundance: -; CDR3aa: CASGLWGNEKLFF; CDR3nt: TGTGCTAGTGGTTTGTGGGGGAATGAAAAACTGTTTTTT
v_gene: TRBV2; d_gene: -; j_gene: TRBJ2-1; abundance: -; CDR3aa: CASRGASLDEQFF; CDR3nt: TGTGCCTCTAGGGGGGCTAGCCTAGATGAGCAGTTCTTC
v_gene: TRBV15; d_gene: -; j_gene: TRBJ1-5; abundance: -; CDR3aa: CATSSSDGGADQPQHF; CDR3nt: TGTGCCACCAGCAGTTCTGATGGGGGGGCGGATCAGCCCCAGCATTTT
v_gene: TRBV6-5; d_gene: TRBD1; j_gene: TRBJ1-3; abundance: -; CDR3aa: CASSYSGQDIGNTIYF; CDR3nt: TGTGCCAGCAGTTACTCCGGACAGGACATAGGAAACACCATATATTTT
v_gene: TRBV13; d_gene: TRBD1; j_gene: TRBJ2-3; abundance: -; CDR3aa: CASSSRDRPYTDTQYF; CDR3nt: TGTGCCAGCAGCTCCCGGGACAGGCCTTACACAGATACGCAGTATTTT
v_gene: TRBV19; d_gene: -; j_gene: TRBJ2-2; abundance: few; CDR3aa: CASRSSPGELFF; CDR3nt: TGTGCCAGTAGATCATCCCCCGGGGAGCTGTTTTTT
v_gene: TRBV19; d_gene: -; j_gene: TRBJ2-3; abundance: few; CDR3aa: CASSMGSGTDTQYF; CDR3nt: TGTGCCAGTAGTATGGGCAGCGGAACAGATACGCAGTATTTT
v_gene: TRBV27; d_gene: TRBD1; j_gene: TRBJ1-2; abundance: few; CDR3aa: CASSPRTGPADGYTF; CDR3nt: TGTGCCAGCAGTCCGCGGACAGGGCCCGCAGATGGCTACACCTTC
v_gene: TRBV20-1; d_gene: -; j_gene: TRBJ1-2; abundance: -; CDR3aa: CSANPQETNYGYTF; CDR3nt: TGCAGCGCCAACCCGCAGGAGACTAACTATGGCTACACCTTC
v_gene: TRBV2; d_gene: -; j_gene: TRBJ2-5; abundance: few; CDR3aa: CASWVGQETQYF; CDR3nt: TGTGCCAGCTGGGTCGGTCAAGAGACCCAGTACTTC
v_gene: TRBV20-1; d_gene: TRBD1; j_gene: TRBJ2-7; abundance: -; CDR3aa: CSARDHRQGIYEQYF; CDR3nt: TGCAGTGCTAGAGATCATAGACAGGGTATCTACGAGCAGTACTTC
v_gene: TRBV15; d_gene: -; j_gene: TRBJ2-5; abundance: -; CDR3aa: CATSRVGRAETQYF; CDR3nt: TGTGCCACCAGCAGAGTGGGCAGGGCGGAGACCCAGTACTTC
v_gene: TRBV4-3; d_gene: TRBD1; j_gene: TRBJ1-3; abundance: -; CDR3aa: CASSRQGEAGNTIYF; CDR3nt: TGCGCCAGCAGCCGACAGGGTGAAGCTGGAAACACCATATATTTT
v_gene: TRBV6-1; d_gene: TRBD1; j_gene: TRBJ2-5; abundance: -; CDR3aa: CASSEFWDRGYQETQYF; CDR3nt: TGTGCCAGCAGTGAATTTTGGGACAGGGGGTACCAAGAGACCCAGTACTTC
v_gene: TRBV14; d_gene: -; j_gene: TRBJ2-7; abundance: -; CDR3aa: CASSQDNPYEQYF; CDR3nt: TGTGCCAGCAGCCAAGATAACCCTTACGAGCAGTACTTC
v_gene: TRBV4-1; d_gene: TRBD2; j_gene: TRBJ2-1; abundance: -; CDR3aa: CASSNGTSGGRNEQFF; CDR3nt: TGCGCCAGCAGCAACGGGACTAGCGGGGGGCGCAATGAGCAGTTCTTC
v_gene: TRBV7-6; d_gene: TRBD2; j_gene: TRBJ2-1; abundance: many; CDR3aa: CASSLAGGYEQFF; CDR3nt: TGTGCCAGCAGCTTAGCGGGGGGGTATGAGCAGTTCTTC
v_gene: TRBV7-6; d_gene: -; j_gene: TRBJ1-1; abundance: few; CDR3aa: CASSPPGKTNTEAFF; CDR3nt: TGTGCCAGCAGCCCACCCGGGAAAACAAACACTGAAGCTTTCTTT
v_gene: TRBV6-5; d_gene: -; j_gene: TRBJ2-2; abundance: -; CDR3aa: CASSYSHGTGELFF; CDR3nt: TGTGCCAGCAGTTACTCACACGGTACCGGGGAGCTGTTTTTT
v_gene: TRBV27; d_gene: TRBD2; j_gene: TRBJ2-1; abundance: few; CDR3aa: CASSLTLAGFSSYNEQFF; CDR3nt: TGTGCCAGCAGTTTAACACTAGCGGGTTTCAGCTCCTACAATGAGCAGTTCTTC